The following is a TCR beta chain sequence with its context. The data belong to a study of T cell changes during pregnancy in multiple sclerosis. Sequenced by immunoSEQ multiplex PCR; TCRdb stores in-frame clones only, minus some. Of over 90,000 clones listed, roughly nine tenths are singletons. The V end was cut by 9 bases, the J end by 7 bases, with 28 bases between. Germline lookup yields CDR1 SGHNT and CDR2 YYREEE (reference sequence). The CDR3 length is 16 residues. The J gene is TRBJ1-2, the V gene TRBV5-4; no clear D. This receptor was obtained from a female donor with multiple sclerosis, enrolled in a pregnancy study. The sequences come from peripheral blood, collected after pregnancy. CDR3 coding DNA: TGTGCCACCACAAGGAGGATGACTATTAAAAGTGGTGGCTACACCTTC. Encoded protein: CATTRRMTIKSGGYTF. Full variable domain (remainder filled in from reference TRBV5-4 and TRBJ1-2): ETGVTQSPTHLIKTRGQQVTLRCSSQSGHNTVSWYQQALGQGPQFIFQYYREEENGRGNFPPRFSGLQFPNYSSELNVNALELDDSALYLCATTRRMTIKSGGYTFGSGTRLTVV.